A selection of T cell receptor beta chains follows, all from one sample in a study of blood T cell repertoires in COVID-19. The protocol was immunoSEQ multiplex PCR, while the TCRdb copy is restricted to in-frame clones and leaves out a portion. The sample carries roughly 320,000 clones, 80% to 90% recorded once. Sequencing was done on a sample of PBMCs or T cells enriched from blood (not recorded which). The source is a man aged 25-45 years who had recovered from COVID-19. CDR3s include the opening cysteine and the closing phenylalanine or tryptophan. The D gene is left open where the match is weak. Only some rows state a clone size, as once, few, many or a class for expanded clones.

v_gene: TRBV7-7
j_gene: TRBJ2-5
abundance: NA
d_gene: TRBD1
CDR3aa: CASSLRGQGGGETQYF
CDR3nt: TGTGCTAGCAGCTTAAGAGGACAGGGCGGTGGAGAGACCCAGTACTTC

v_gene: TRBV5-1
j_gene: TRBJ1-3
abundance: NA
d_gene: TRBD1
CDR3aa: CASSQGASGNTIYF
CDR3nt: TGCGCCAGCAGCCAGGGGGCCTCTGGAAACACCATATATTTT

v_gene: TRBV29-1
j_gene: TRBJ2-3
abundance: NA
d_gene: TRBD2
CDR3aa: CSAKLAATDTQYF
CDR3nt: TGCAGCGCGAAACTAGCGGCCACAGATACGCAGTATTTT

v_gene: TRBV11-3
j_gene: TRBJ1-6
abundance: NA
d_gene: NA
CDR3aa: CASSSTYNSPLHF
CDR3nt: TGTGCCAGCAGCTCCACCTATAATTCACCCCTCCACTTT

v_gene: TRBV30
j_gene: TRBJ2-1
abundance: NA
d_gene: TRBD1
CDR3aa: CAWGTIRQGHEQFF
CDR3nt: TGTGCCTGGGGGACCATCCGACAGGGCCATGAGCAGTTCTTC

v_gene: TRBV4-1
j_gene: TRBJ1-5
abundance: NA
d_gene: NA
CDR3aa: CASSQEGSGNQPQHF
CDR3nt: TGCGCCAGCAGCCAAGAGGGGAGTGGGAATCAGCCCCAGCATTTT

v_gene: TRBV9
j_gene: TRBJ2-3
abundance: NA
d_gene: TRBD2
CDR3aa: CASSARTSGTDTQYF
CDR3nt: TGTGCCAGCAGCGCCCGTACTAGCGGCACAGATACGCAGTATTTT

v_gene: TRBV11-2
j_gene: TRBJ2-7
abundance: NA
d_gene: NA
CDR3aa: CASTRQMGGPDYEQYF
CDR3nt: TGTGCCAGCACGCGACAGATGGGGGGGCCCGACTACGAGCAGTACTTC

v_gene: TRBV4-1
j_gene: TRBJ1-2
abundance: NA
d_gene: NA
CDR3aa: CASSQGEGGISYYGYTF
CDR3nt: TGCGCCAGCAGCCAGGGGGAGGGGGGTATATCCTACTATGGCTACACCTTC

v_gene: TRBV6-1
j_gene: TRBJ1-2
abundance: NA
d_gene: TRBD1
CDR3aa: CASSERDRANYGYTF
CDR3nt: TGTGCCAGCAGTGAAAGGGACAGAGCTAACTATGGCTACACCTTC

v_gene: TRBV7-9
j_gene: TRBJ1-1
abundance: NA
d_gene: NA
CDR3aa: CASSLGAGRKADTEAFF
CDR3nt: TGTGCCAGCAGCTTAGGGGCGGGACGAAAAGCGGACACTGAAGCTTTCTTT

v_gene: TRBV15
j_gene: TRBJ1-2
abundance: NA
d_gene: NA
CDR3aa: CATSRTTNYGYTF
CDR3nt: TGTGCCACCAGCCGGACAACAAACTATGGCTACACCTTC

v_gene: TRBV5-1
j_gene: TRBJ1-4
abundance: NA
d_gene: TRBD1
CDR3aa: CASSLRQGRGEKLFF
CDR3nt: TGCGCCAGCAGCTTACGACAGGGAAGGGGTGAAAAACTGTTTTTT

v_gene: TRBV6-5
j_gene: TRBJ2-4
abundance: NA
d_gene: NA
CDR3aa: CASRGLGDIQYF
CDR3nt: TGTGCCAGCAGAGGCCTAGGGGACATTCAGTACTTC

v_gene: TRBV7-9
j_gene: TRBJ2-7
abundance: NA
d_gene: NA
CDR3aa: CASSLGRVGEQYF
CDR3nt: TGTGCCAGCAGCTTAGGTCGGGTGGGCGAGCAGTACTTC

v_gene: TRBV3-1/TRBV3-2
j_gene: TRBJ1-6
abundance: NA
d_gene: NA
CDR3aa: CASSHPPPGPLHF
CDR3nt: TGTGCCAGCAGCCATCCCCCACCAGGGCCCCTCCACTTT

v_gene: TRBV7-2
j_gene: TRBJ2-3
abundance: NA
d_gene: TRBD2
CDR3aa: CASSLGLAGDTQYF
CDR3nt: TGTGCCAGCAGCTTAGGCCTAGCGGGAGATACGCAGTATTTT

v_gene: TRBV5-1
j_gene: TRBJ1-1
abundance: once
d_gene: NA
CDR3aa: CASSLDGGTEAFF
CDR3nt: TGCGCCAGCAGCTTGGACGGGGGGACTGAAGCTTTCTTT

v_gene: TRBV21-1
j_gene: TRBJ1-1
abundance: NA
d_gene: NA
CDR3aa: CASSKPGWTEAFF
CDR3nt: TGTGCCAGCAGCAAACCGGGTTGGACTGAAGCTTTCTTT

v_gene: TRBV5-6
j_gene: TRBJ1-2
abundance: NA
d_gene: NA
CDR3aa: CASSPRSLANYGYTF
CDR3nt: TGTGCCAGCAGCCCACGGTCGCTAGCTAACTATGGCTACACCTTC

v_gene: TRBV3-1/TRBV3-2
j_gene: TRBJ1-2
abundance: once
d_gene: TRBD1
CDR3aa: CASSSHGTDYGYTF
CDR3nt: TGTGCCAGCAGCTCCCACGGGACAGACTATGGCTACACCTTC

v_gene: TRBV6-5
j_gene: TRBJ1-1
abundance: NA
d_gene: NA
CDR3aa: CASSSYTTGTEAFF
CDR3nt: TGTGCCAGCAGTTCTTATACAACGGGGACTGAAGCTTTCTTT

v_gene: TRBV19
j_gene: TRBJ2-5
abundance: NA
d_gene: NA
CDR3aa: CASSRQTQETQYF
CDR3nt: TGTGCCAGTAGTCGACAGACCCAAGAGACCCAGTACTTC

v_gene: TRBV28
j_gene: TRBJ2-1
abundance: NA
d_gene: NA
CDR3aa: CASNGQLHLFWNEQFF
CDR3nt: TGTGCCAGCAATGGACAACTCCACTTATTTTGGAATGAGCAGTTCTTC

v_gene: TRBV19
j_gene: TRBJ1-1
abundance: NA
d_gene: NA
CDR3aa: CASSIGRVNTEAFF
CDR3nt: TGTGCCAGTAGTATTGGGCGAGTGAACACTGAAGCTTTCTTT

v_gene: TRBV29-1
j_gene: TRBJ2-3
abundance: NA
d_gene: TRBD2
CDR3aa: CSVGRLAGATQYF
CDR3nt: TGCAGCGTTGGACGTCTAGCGGGGGCAACGCAGTATTTT

v_gene: TRBV11-2
j_gene: TRBJ1-1
abundance: NA
d_gene: NA
CDR3aa: CASSSSVGTEAFF
CDR3nt: TGTGCCAGCAGCTCTAGCGTGGGCACTGAAGCTTTCTTT